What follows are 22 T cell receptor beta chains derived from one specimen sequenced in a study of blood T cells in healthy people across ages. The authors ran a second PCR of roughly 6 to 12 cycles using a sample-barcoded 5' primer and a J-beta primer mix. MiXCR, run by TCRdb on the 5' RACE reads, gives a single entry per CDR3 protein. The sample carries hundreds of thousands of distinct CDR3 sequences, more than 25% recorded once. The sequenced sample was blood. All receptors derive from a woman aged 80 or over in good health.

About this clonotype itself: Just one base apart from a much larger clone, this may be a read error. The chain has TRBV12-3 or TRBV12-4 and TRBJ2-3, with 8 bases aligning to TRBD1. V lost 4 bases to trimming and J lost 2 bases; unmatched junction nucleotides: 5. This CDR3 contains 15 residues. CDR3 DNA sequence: TGTGCCAGCAGTTCACAGGGGGTCCTCACAGATACGCAGTATTTT. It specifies CASSSQGVLTDTQYF.

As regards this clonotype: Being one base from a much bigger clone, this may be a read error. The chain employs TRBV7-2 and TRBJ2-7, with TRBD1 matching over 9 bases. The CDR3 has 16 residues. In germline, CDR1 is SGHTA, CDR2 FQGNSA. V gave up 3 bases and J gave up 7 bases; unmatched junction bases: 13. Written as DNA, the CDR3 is TGTGCCAGCAGCTTGGGACAGGGCATTCGAGGCAATGAGCAGTACTTC. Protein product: CASSLGQGIRGNEQYF.

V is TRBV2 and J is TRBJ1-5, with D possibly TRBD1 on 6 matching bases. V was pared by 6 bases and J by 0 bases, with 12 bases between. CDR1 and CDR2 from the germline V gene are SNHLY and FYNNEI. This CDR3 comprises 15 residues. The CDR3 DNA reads TGTGCCAGCAGAAAAGTCAGGGGTAGCAATCAGCCCCAGCATTTT. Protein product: CASRKVRGSNQPQHF.

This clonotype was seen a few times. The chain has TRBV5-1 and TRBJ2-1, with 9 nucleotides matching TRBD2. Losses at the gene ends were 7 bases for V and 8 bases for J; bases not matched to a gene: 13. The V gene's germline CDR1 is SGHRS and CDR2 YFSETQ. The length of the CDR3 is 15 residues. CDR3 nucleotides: TGCGCCAGCCTAACGGGCGGGGGGGCCATATATGAGCAGTTCTTC. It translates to CASLTGGGAIYEQFF.

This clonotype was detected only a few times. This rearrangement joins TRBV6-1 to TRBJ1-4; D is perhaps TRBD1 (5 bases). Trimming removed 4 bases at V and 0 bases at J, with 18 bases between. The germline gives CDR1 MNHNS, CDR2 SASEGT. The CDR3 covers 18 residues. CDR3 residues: CASSARDPGFATNEKLFF. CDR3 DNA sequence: TGTGCCAGCAGTGCCCGGGACCCCGGATTTGCAACTAATGAAAAACTGTTTTTT.

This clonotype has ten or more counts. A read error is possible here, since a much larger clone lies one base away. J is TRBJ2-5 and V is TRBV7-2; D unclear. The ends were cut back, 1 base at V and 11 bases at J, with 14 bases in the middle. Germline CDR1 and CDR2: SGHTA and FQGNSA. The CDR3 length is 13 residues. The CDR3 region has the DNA TGTGCCAGCAGCTTAGACGTGATCGATGAGCAGTACTTC. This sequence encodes CASSLDVIDEQYF.

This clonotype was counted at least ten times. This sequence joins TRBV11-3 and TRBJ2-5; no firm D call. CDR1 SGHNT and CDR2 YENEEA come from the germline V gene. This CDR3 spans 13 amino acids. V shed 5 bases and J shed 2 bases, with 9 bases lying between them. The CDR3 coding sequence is TGTGCCAGCAGCGCGGACCAACAAGAGACCCAGTACTTC. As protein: CASSADQQETQYF. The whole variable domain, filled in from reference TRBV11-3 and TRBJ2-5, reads EAGVVQSPRYKIIEKKQPVAFWCNPISGHNTLYWYLQNLGQGPELLIRYENEEAVDDSQLPKDRFSAERLKGVDSTLKIQPAELGDSAVYLCASSADQQETQYFGPGTRLLVL.

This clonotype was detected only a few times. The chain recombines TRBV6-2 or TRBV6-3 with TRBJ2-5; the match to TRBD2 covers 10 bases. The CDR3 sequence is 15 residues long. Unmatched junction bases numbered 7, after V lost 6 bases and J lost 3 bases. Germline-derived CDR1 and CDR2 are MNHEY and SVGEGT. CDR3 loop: CASRRSSGGKETQYF. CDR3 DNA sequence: TGTGCCAGCAGGCGCTCTAGCGGGGGTAAAGAGACCCAGTACTTC.

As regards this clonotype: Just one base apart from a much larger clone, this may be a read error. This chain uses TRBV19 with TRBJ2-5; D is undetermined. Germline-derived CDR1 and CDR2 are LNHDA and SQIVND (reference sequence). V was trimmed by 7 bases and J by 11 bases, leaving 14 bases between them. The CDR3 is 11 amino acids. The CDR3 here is CASTMGNEQYF. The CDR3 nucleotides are TGTGCCAGTACCATGGGTAATGAGCAGTACTTC.

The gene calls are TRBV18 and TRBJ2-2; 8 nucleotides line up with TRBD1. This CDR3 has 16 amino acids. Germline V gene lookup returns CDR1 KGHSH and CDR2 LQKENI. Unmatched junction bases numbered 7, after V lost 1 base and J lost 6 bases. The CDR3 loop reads CASSPQTGEMAGELFF. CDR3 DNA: TGTGCCAGCTCACCACAGACAGGGGAAATGGCCGGGGAGCTGTTTTTT.

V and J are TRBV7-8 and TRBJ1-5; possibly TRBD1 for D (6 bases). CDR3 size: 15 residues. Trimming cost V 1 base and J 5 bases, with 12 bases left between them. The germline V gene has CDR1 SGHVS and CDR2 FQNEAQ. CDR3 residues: CASSLVPDSYQPQHF. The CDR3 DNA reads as TGTGCCAGCAGCTTAGTACCGGACAGTTATCAGCCCCAGCATTTT.

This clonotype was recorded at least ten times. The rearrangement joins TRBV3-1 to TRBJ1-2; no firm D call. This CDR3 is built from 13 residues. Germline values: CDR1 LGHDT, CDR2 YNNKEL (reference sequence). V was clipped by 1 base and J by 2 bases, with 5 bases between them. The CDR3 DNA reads TGTGCCAGCAGCCAAGTGGGGAACTATGGCTACACCTTC. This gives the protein CASSQVGNYGYTF.

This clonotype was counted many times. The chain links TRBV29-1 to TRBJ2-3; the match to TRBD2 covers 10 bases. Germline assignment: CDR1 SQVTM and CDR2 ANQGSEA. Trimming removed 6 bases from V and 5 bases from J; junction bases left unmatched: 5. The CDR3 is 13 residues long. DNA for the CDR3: TGCAGCGTCAAAGCGGGGGGGGTAGATACGCAGTATTTT. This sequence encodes CSVKAGGVDTQYF.

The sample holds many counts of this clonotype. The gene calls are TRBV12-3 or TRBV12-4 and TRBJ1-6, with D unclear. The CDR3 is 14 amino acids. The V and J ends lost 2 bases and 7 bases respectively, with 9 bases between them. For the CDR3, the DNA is TGTGCCAGCAGTTTAAGGCATAAGAATTCACCCCTCCACTTT. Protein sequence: CASSLRHKNSPLHF.

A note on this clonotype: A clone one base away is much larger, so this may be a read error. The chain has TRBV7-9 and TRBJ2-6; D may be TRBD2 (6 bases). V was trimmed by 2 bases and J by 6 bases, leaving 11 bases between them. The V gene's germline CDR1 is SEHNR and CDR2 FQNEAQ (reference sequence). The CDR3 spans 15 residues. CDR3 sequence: CASSLLGTEANVLTF. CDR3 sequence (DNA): TGTGCCAGCAGCTTATTGGGGACTGAGGCCAACGTCCTGACTTTC.

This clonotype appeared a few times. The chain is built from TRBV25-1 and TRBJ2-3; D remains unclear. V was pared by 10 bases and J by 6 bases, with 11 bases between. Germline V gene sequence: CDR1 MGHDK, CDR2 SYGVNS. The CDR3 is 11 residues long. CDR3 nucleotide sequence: TGTGCCACCCTCCAGTTCGATACGCAGTATTTT. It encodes CATLQFDTQYF.

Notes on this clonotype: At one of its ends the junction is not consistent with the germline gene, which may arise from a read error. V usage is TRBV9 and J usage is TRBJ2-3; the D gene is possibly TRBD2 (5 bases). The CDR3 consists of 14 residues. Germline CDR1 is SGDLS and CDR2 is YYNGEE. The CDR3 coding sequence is TGTGCCAGTAGCGTAGAGACTAGCACAGATACGCAGTATTTT. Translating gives CASSVETSTDTQYF. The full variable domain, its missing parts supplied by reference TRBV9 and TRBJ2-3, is DSGVTQTPKHLITATGQRVTLRCSPRSGDLSVYWYQQSLDQGLQFLIQYYNGEERAKGNILERFSAQQFPDLHSELNLSSLELGDSALYFCASSVETSTDTQYFGPGTRLTVL.

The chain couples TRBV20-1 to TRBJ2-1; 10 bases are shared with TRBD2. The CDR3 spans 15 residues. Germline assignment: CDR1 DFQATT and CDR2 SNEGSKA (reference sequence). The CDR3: CSLESSGRSYNEQFF. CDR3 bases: TGCAGCCTGGAGTCTAGCGGGAGATCTTACAATGAGCAGTTCTTC.

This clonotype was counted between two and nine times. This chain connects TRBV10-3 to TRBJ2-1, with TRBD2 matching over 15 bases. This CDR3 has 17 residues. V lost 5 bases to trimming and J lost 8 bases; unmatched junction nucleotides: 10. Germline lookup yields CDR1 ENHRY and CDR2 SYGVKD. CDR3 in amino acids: CAISRTSGRAGIDEQFF. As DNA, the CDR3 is TGTGCCATCAGTAGGACTAGCGGGAGGGCCGGGATCGATGAGCAGTTCTTC.

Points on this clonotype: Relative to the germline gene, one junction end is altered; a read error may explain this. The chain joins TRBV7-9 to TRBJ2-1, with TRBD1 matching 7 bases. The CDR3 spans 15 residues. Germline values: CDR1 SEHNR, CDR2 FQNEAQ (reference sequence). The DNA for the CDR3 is TGTGCCAGCAGCGTGCCAGGGGGATCCTACAGTGAGCAGTTCTTC. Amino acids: CASSVPGGSYSEQFF.

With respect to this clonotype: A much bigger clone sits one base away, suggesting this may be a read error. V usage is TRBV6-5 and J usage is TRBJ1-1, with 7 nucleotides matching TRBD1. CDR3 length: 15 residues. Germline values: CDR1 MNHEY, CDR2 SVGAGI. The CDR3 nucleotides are TGTGCCAGCAGTTACTCGCCGGGACAGAACACTGAAGCTTGCTTT. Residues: CASSYSPGQNTEACF.

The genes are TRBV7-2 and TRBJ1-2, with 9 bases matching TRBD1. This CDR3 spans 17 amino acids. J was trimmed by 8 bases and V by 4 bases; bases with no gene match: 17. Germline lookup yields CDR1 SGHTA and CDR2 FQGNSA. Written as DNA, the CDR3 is TGTGCCAGCAGCTCGATCCCGTCCCCCGACAGGGGGTTGGGCTACACCTTC. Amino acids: CASSSIPSPDRGLGYTF. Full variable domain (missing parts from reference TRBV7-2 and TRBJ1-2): GAGVSQSPSNKVTEKGKDVELRCDPISGHTALYWYRQSLGQGLEFLIYFQGNSAPDKSGLPSDRFSAERTGGSVSTLTIQRTQQEDSAVYLCASSSIPSPDRGLGYTFGSGTRLTVV.